The present entry profiles one TCR gamma chain with its context. What this receptor recognizes is not known. No base quality information exists; no much larger clone differs at one position. The data are from a study of human gamma delta and Vdelta1 T cells (dated by TCRdb to the late 2010s). Context from the whole study: In this study, the researchers looked at Delta One T cells, which are Vd1+ gamma-delta T cells, to see how well they work as cytotoxic effectors against acute myeloid leukemia.

Libraries came from PCR. Sequencing was performed on an Illumina MiSeq. Identical DNA sequences were merged into single rows after TCRdb reprocessed the public reads with CATT. Here the sample has 4,500 to 5,000 gamma-chain clones; less than 40% occur a single time. The ten largest make up less than 3.5% of the sample. Overall study outcomes, separate from this receptor: Delta One T cells were reported as polyclonal and as showing broad cytotoxic targeting of acute myeloid leukemia.

Reading the germline V gene gives CDR1 EGSTGY and CDR2 YDSYTSSV. From V the trimming removes 3 bases and from J it removes 8 bases, while the gene matches leave 7 bases of the junction unaccounted for. The CDR3 measures 12 amino acids from cysteine to phenylalanine. Solely the CDR3 DNA is kept, with 36 bases framed from the first base. The sequence links TRGV4 to TRGJ1 or TRGJ2. Sequenced input: Vdelta1 gamma-delta T cells from blood grown in culture (DOT cells). The cell subset or site label of this sample denotes: Delta One T cells, in vitro expanded/differentiated Vd1+ gamma-delta T cells. The receptor was isolated from a human donor in good health. Read as DNA, the sequence is TGTGCCACCTGGGATCAGAGCGATAAGAAACTCTTT. This is translated as CATWDQSDKKLF.